This T cell receptor beta chain was sequenced in a study of T cell responses to AZD1222 COVID-19 vaccine. Per germline, CDR1 MGHRA and CDR2 YSYEKL. This CDR3 comprises 17 residues. V was clipped by 4 bases and J by 4 bases, with 20 bases between them. Concerning this clone itself: The antigen is undetermined.

Study results and limitations: With two AZD1222 doses given, Spike-specific TCR breadth and depth both rose. Clonal diversity was possibly underestimated, and white British individuals and females predominated among donors. Dominant at 160-218 and 743-854, vaccine-associated CD4 TCRs also spanned spike.

Generated by immunoSEQ multiplex PCR, the TCRdb table keeps only in-frame clones and is missing some. The repertoire holds 120,000 to 150,000 clones, with roughly 80% as singletons. The chain combines TRBV4-1 with TRBJ1-3, with a tentative D call TRBD1 (6 bases). This TCR derives from an adult in good health. Sample: peripheral blood, taken on day 0 of MenACWY control vaccination. In DNA form, the CDR3 reads TGCGCCAGCAGCCTTTCCCGAGCAGGGGCGGGCGGAAACACCATATATTTT. It translates to CASSLSRAGAGGNTIYF.